Presented here are 5 T cell receptor beta chains from one specimen sequenced in a study of T cell responses to AZD1222 COVID-19 vaccine. Method: immunoSEQ multiplex PCR; TCRdb's copy keeps in-frame clones and lacks some. The sample lists approximately 100,000 clones, roughly 90% occurring once. Sequences were derived from peripheral blood, sampled on day 0 of AZD1222 vaccination. The receptors were sampled from an adult in good health.

The chain employs TRBV2 and TRBJ1-5; D call uncertain. CDR1 is SNHLY, CDR2 FYNNEI, per germline. There are 15 residues in the CDR3. V shed 4 bases and J shed 4 bases, with 14 bases lying between them. Here the CDR3 reads CASSGGVAGNQPQHF. The CDR3 region has the DNA TGTGCCAGCAGTGGGGGAGTCGCTGGTAATCAGCCCCAGCATTTT.

The gene calls are TRBV30 and TRBJ1-3; TRBD1 agrees at 7 bases. Germline V gene lookup returns CDR1 GTSNPN and CDR2 SVGIG (reference sequence). The CDR3 covers 15 residues. The trim removed 2 bases at V and 4 bases at J, leaving 8 bases unmatched. The CDR3 DNA is TGTGCCTGGAGTTTTTCCCTGACAGGGGGAAACACCATATATTTT. The encoded protein is CAWSFSLTGGNTIYF.

The chain is built from TRBV7-3 and TRBJ2-3, with D perhaps matching TRBD2 (5 bases). Trimming stripped 0 bases from V and 9 bases from J, with 10 bases between. Per the germline V gene, CDR1 is SGHTA and CDR2 is FQGTGA. This CDR3 contains 13 residues. The CDR3 region has the DNA TGTGCCAGCAGCTTAACGGAACTAGACACGCAGTATTTT. This encodes CASSLTELDTQYF.

The genes are TRBV7-2 and TRBJ2-1; D is perhaps TRBD1 (6 bases). CDR1 and CDR2 (germline): SGHTA, FQGNSA. The V gene lost 5 bases and the J gene lost 0 bases, with 11 bases spanning the gap. CDR3 length: 15 amino acids. The CDR3 is CASSPVTGSYNEQFF. The DNA of the CDR3 is TGTGCCAGCAGCCCTGTGACAGGCTCCTACAATGAGCAGTTCTTC.

This chain uses TRBV19 with TRBJ1-6; possible D gene TRBD1, 5 bases. Germline lookup yields CDR1 LNHDA and CDR2 SQIVND (reference sequence). This CDR3 spans 13 amino acids. The V gene lost 9 bases and the J gene lost 7 bases, with 13 bases spanning the gap. CDR3 coding DNA: TGTGCCAGCGCGACAGATAGGAATTCACCCCTCCACTTT. It encodes CASATDRNSPLHF.